This T cell receptor beta chain was identified in a study of blood T cell repertoires in COVID-19. Background on the study: Nucleic acid was either cDNA or gDNA, and it came from T cells, B-cell-depleted T cells, or PBMCs.

Authors' methods: Reference gene primer amplification yielded estimated nucleated cell counts. Clones were sequenced by immunoSEQ multiplex PCR, and TCRdb holds only the in-frame ones, with some missing. V, J and clone size were drawn from that table, and D and trimming were deduced from the DNA. Among 180,000 or so clones listed, approximately 80% were seen once. All enrollees were roughly 18 to 89 years old and from fewer than 30 US areas. Up to 2 weeks before entering the study, exposed participants had met a COVID-19 case. The material sequenced was PBMCs or T cells enriched from blood (not recorded which). This receptor was obtained from a man aged 55 to 69 who had been exposed to COVID-19.

The CDR3 sequence: CASSLDWDRGVHGYTF. CDR3 nucleotide sequence: TGTGCCAGCAGCTTAGATTGGGACAGGGGAGTCCATGGCTACACCTTC. This chain connects TRBV7-2 to TRBJ1-2; 10 bases are a match to TRBD1. The trim removed 1 base at V and 6 bases at J, leaving 8 bases unmatched. CDR3 length: 16 residues. Per germline, CDR1 SGHTA and CDR2 FQGNSA.